This T cell receptor (beta chain) was sequenced during a study of control samples from healthy donors and cancer patients. Clones were read by immunoSEQ multiplex PCR, and TCRdb kept only the in-frame ones, dropping some. The table shows approximately 100,000 clones, with around 90% occurring only once. CDR1 LNHDA and CDR2 SQIVND come from the germline V gene (reference sequence). The germline V and J ends were trimmed by 3 bases and 1 base, with 12 bases remaining between them. This CDR3 has 15 amino acids. The TCR comes from a human donor in good health. The donor label of this sample is uncertain. The specimen was blood. The chain uses TRBV19 and TRBJ1-2; D gene ambiguous. CDR3 nucleotides: TGTGCCAGTAGTATTTCGGCAGCCCGTAACTATGGCTACACCTTC. This codes for CASSISAARNYGYTF. Complete variable domain (other parts from reference TRBV19 and TRBJ1-2): DGGITQSPKYLFRKEGQNVTLSCEQNLNHDAMYWYRQDPGQGLRLIYYSQIVNDFQKGDIAEGYSVSREKKESFPLTVTSAQKNPTAFYLCASSISAARNYGYTFGSGTRLTVV.